The source of this T cell receptor beta chain is a study of cytomegalovirus exposure and HLA in healthy donors. Primers included in the PCR were 60 Vbeta and 13 Jbeta primers. Sequencing was performed with immunoSEQ multiplex PCR; in TCRdb, only in-frame clones are kept and a portion is missing. The table records 100,000 to 150,000 clones, around four fifths of them present only once. Trimming cost V 5 bases and J 3 bases; bases outside gene matches: 4. Germline V lookup: CDR1 MDHEN, CDR2 SYDVKM. There are 14 residues in the CDR3. Study-wide findings and caveats: Productive rates of about 87% or about 30% were seen for most TCR beta V segments in an earlier analysis. In a later analysis, TCR beta V- and J-gene trimming was associated with a missense DCLRE1C variant.

Comments on this clone: What it binds is not known.

Sequencing used PBMCs. The sequence was obtained from a female donor in good health and CMV-seronegative. The genes are TRBV28 and TRBJ1-3, with TRBD1 matching 7 bases. In DNA, the CDR3 is TGTGCCAGCAGTGCTACAGGGGTTGGAAACACCATATATTTT. Encoded protein: CASSATGVGNTIYF.